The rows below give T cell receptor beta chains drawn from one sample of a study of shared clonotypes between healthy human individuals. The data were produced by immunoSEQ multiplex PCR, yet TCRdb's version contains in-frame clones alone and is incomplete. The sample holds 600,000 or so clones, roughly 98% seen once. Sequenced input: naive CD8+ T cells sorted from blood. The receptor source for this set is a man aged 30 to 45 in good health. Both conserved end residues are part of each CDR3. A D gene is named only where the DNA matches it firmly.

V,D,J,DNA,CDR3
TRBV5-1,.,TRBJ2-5,TGCGCCAGCAGCTTTGGCCTAGAGACCCAGTACTTC,CASSFGLETQYF
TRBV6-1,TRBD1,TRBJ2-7,TGTGCCAGCGGGGAAACAGGGGACTACGAGCAGTACTTC,CASGETGDYEQYF
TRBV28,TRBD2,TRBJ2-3,TGTGCCAGCAGTTTACGGCCGGGAGGGGGCACAGATACGCAGTATTTT,CASSLRPGGGTDTQYF
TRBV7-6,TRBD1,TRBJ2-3,TGTGCCAGCAGCTTATGGGGGGACAGGGGCAAAGGGACAGATACGCAGTATTTT,CASSLWGDRGKGTDTQYF
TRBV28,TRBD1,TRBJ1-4,TGTGCCAGCACTTCGACAGGGAGGGGGTTTAATGAAAAACTGTTTTTT,CASTSTGRGFNEKLFF
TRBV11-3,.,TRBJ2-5,TGTGCCAGCAGCTGGGAGCGGGAAGAGACCCAGTACTTC,CASSWEREETQYF
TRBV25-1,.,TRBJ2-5,TGTGCCAGCAGTGAACCCAATATCGTAGGAGAAGAGACCCAGTACTTC,CASSEPNIVGEETQYF
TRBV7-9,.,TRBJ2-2,TGTGCCAGCAGCTTGGCGTCCGGGGAGCTGTTTTTT,CASSLASGELFF
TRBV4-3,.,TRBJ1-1,TGCGCCAGCAGCCAAGACTCGACAGCGGACACTGAAGCTTTCTTT,CASSQDSTADTEAFF
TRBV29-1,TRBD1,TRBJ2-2,TGCAGCGTTCTGGGGACAGCGAACACCGGGGAGCTGTTTTTT,CSVLGTANTGELFF
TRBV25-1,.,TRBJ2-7,TGTGCCAGCAGTCCTTTTGAACCCTCCTACGAGCAGTACTTC,CASSPFEPSYEQYF
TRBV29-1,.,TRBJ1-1,TGCAGCGTTGAAGATCTTGGTCCGGTTACGAACACTGAAGCTTTCTTT,CSVEDLGPVTNTEAFF
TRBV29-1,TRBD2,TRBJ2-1,TGCAGCGTTGAAGACCGTCTAGCGGGTGCTGGCTCCTACAATGAGCAGTTCTTC,CSVEDRLAGAGSYNEQFF
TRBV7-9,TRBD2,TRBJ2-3,TGTGCCAGCAGCGCACGGGAGGGCGGCTATAACACAGATACGCAGTATTTT,CASSAREGGYNTDTQYF
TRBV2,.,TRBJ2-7,TGTGCCAGCAGTGCGTTGGGGGGGCCTGACGAGCAGTACTTC,CASSALGGPDEQYF
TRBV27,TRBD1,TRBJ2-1,TGTGCCAGCAGTTTAAAGGGGGCGGTTTATGAGCAGTTCTTC,CASSLKGAVYEQFF
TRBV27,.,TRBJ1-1,TGTGCCAGCAGTTATTTCGGTGCATCTGGGTTGAACACTGAAGCTTTCTTT,CASSYFGASGLNTEAFF
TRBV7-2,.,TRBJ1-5,TGTGCCAGCAGCTCCGGCGGAATTAGCAATCAGCCCCAGCATTTT,CASSSGGISNQPQHF
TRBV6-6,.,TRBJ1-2,TGTGCCAGCACCACCCGGGGAGGGATGGATGGCTACACCTTC,CASTTRGGMDGYTF
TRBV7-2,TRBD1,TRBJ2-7,TGTGCCAGCAGCTCCGGGACAGGGGCCTATTACGAGCAGTACTTC,CASSSGTGAYYEQYF
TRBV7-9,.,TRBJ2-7,TGTGCCATCTCACAGGCGACCTACGAGCAGTACTTC,CAISQATYEQYF